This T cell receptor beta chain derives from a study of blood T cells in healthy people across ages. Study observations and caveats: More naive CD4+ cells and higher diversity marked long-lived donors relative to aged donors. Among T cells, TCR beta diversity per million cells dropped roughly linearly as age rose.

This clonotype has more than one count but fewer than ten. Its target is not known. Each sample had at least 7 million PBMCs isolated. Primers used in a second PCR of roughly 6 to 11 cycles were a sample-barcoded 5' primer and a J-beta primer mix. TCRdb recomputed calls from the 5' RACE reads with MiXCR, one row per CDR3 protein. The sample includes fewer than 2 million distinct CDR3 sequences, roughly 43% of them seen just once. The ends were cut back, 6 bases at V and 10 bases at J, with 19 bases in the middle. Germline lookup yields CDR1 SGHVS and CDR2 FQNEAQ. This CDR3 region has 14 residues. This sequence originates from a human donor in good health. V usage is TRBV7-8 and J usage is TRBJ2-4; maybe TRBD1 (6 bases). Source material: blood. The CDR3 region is CASSPIRGFGIQYF. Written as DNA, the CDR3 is TGTGCCAGCAGTCCAATCAGGGGATTTGGGATTCAGTACTTC.